This TCR beta chain was captured in a study of T cell changes during pregnancy in multiple sclerosis. Measured with immunoSEQ multiplex PCR; TCRdb has only the in-frame clones, and not every one. Among some 40,000 clones listed, roughly 89% were seen once. V lost 5 bases, J lost 7 bases, and 12 bases lay in between. Germline V gene sequence: CDR1 MRHNA, CDR2 SNTAGT. The CDR3 has 14 amino acids. This TCR was recovered from a female donor with multiple sclerosis, enrolled in a pregnancy study. This chain links TRBV6-4 with TRBJ1-6, with a tentative D call TRBD1 (6 bases). The sample consisted of CD4+ T cells from peripheral blood mononuclear cells, taken before pregnancy. CDR3 DNA: TGTGCCAGCAGTTCCAGGGGTGGCAATTCACCCCTCCACTTT. Translating it yields CASSSRGGNSPLHF.